These T cell receptor beta chains were read from a single sample in a study of blood T cell repertoires in COVID-19. Generated by immunoSEQ multiplex PCR, the TCRdb table keeps only in-frame clones and is missing some. Here the sample spans about 200,000 clones, roughly four fifths being singletons. Sequenced material: PBMCs or T cells enriched from blood (not recorded which). The receptors originated from a man in his forties who had recovered from COVID-19. Both conserved end residues are part of each CDR3. The order of the fields is V gene, J gene, clone size, D gene, CDR3 DNA, CDR3 protein. D genes are given only for firm matches. Expanded clones get a size class; other rows say once, few or many, or leave the size out.

TRBV11-2,TRBJ1-1,once,-,TGTGCCAGCAGCAACTTCGTGACGGCGGACACTGAAGCTTTCTTT,CASSNFVTADTEAFF
TRBV24-1,TRBJ2-5,-,-,TGTGCCACCAGTATCGGACAGAACCAAGAGACCCAGTACTTC,CATSIGQNQETQYF
TRBV11-1,TRBJ1-5,-,-,TGTGCCAGCAGCTCCGGACAGTTTGATGGGCCCCAGCATTTT,CASSSGQFDGPQHF
TRBV5-1,TRBJ2-6,-,-,TGCGCCAGCAGCTGGGCTCTGACAGACTCTGGGGCCAACGTCCTGACTTTC,CASSWALTDSGANVLTF
TRBV5-1,TRBJ2-5,once,TRBD2,TGCGCCAGCTCTGAGGGAGCGGGAGTGGGGGAGACCCAGTACTTC,CASSEGAGVGETQYF
TRBV6-2/TRBV6-3,TRBJ2-3,-,TRBD2,TGTGCCAGCAGTTACGGAGGAGCTAGCGGGTTAGGAGATACGCAGTATTTT,CASSYGGASGLGDTQYF
TRBV19,TRBJ1-5,-,-,TGTGCCAGTAGAGAGGGACTAACTAATCAGCCCCAGCATTTT,CASREGLTNQPQHF
TRBV29-1,TRBJ1-6,-,-,TGCAGCGTTGAAAACTCGTACTGGAATTCACCCCTCCACTTT,CSVENSYWNSPLHF
TRBV23-1,TRBJ2-4,-,-,TGCGCCAGTACCTTGGGGCAGCCGACCCGATTTCTTTGTAACATTCAGTACTTC,CASTLGQPTRFLCNIQYF
TRBV19,TRBJ1-5,-,-,TGTGCCAGTACGATGTGGGGGGAGGCCAATCAGCCCCAGCATTTT,CASTMWGEANQPQHF
TRBV7-8,TRBJ1-2,-,TRBD1,TGTGCCAGCAGCTTTAAGGGGACAGGGGGCCTTAACTATGGCTACACCTTC,CASSFKGTGGLNYGYTF
TRBV2,TRBJ1-2,-,TRBD1,TGTGCCAGCAGTGATGACAGGGGCCATGGCTACACCTTC,CASSDDRGHGYTF
TRBV2,TRBJ2-3,-,TRBD1,TGTGCCAGCATGGGACCGGGACAGGGCACAGATACGCAGTATTTT,CASMGPGQGTDTQYF
TRBV4-1,TRBJ1-3,-,-,TGCGCCAGCAGCCCCCTCCCCCCGGGTTCTGGAAACACCATATATTTT,CASSPLPPGSGNTIYF
TRBV5-6,TRBJ1-2,-,TRBD1,TGTGCCAGCAGCGAACAGGGGCGCGGCTACACCTTC,CASSEQGRGYTF
TRBV7-2,TRBJ1-2,-,-,TGTGCCAGCACTCCCAGGGCATTTGAGTTCGGAGTTTCGGGCTACACCTTC,CASTPRAFEFGVSGYTF
TRBV27,TRBJ1-2,once,-,TGTGCCAGCAGTTCCCGGAGTACCTATGGCTACACCTTC,CASSSRSTYGYTF
TRBV4-3,TRBJ2-4,-,TRBD1,TGCGCCAGCAGCCAAGGAGGGGGCACCAAAAACATTCAGTACTTC,CASSQGGGTKNIQYF
TRBV30,TRBJ2-7,-,TRBD1,TGTGCCTGGAGTGTACCAGGGGGCAGGGGGTCCTACGAGCAGTACTTC,CAWSVPGGRGSYEQYF
TRBV3-1/TRBV3-2,TRBJ2-3,-,TRBD1,TGTGCCAGCAGCCACTCCGACAGGGGACCGTGTGGATGCACAGATACGCAGTATTTT,CASSHSDRGPCGCTDTQYF
TRBV18,TRBJ1-1,-,-,TGTGCCAGCTCACCAGACAGGATGAACACTGAAGCTTTCTTT,CASSPDRMNTEAFF
TRBV5-1,TRBJ2-3,-,-,TGCGCCAGCAGCCTCAGTGGAGGGGGCCGGACAGATACGCAGTATTTT,CASSLSGGGRTDTQYF
TRBV4-2,TRBJ1-3,-,-,TGTGCCAGCAGCCAAGAGAGGGACTCTGGAAACACCATATATTTT,CASSQERDSGNTIYF
TRBV3-1/TRBV3-2,TRBJ1-3,once,TRBD1,TGTGCCAGCAGCCAAGCACAGGGGAGGAACACCATATATTTT,CASSQAQGRNTIYF
TRBV5-4,TRBJ2-7,-,TRBD2,TGTGCCAGCAGCTTGAAGACTAGCGGGGACGAGCAGTACTTC,CASSLKTSGDEQYF
TRBV7-2,TRBJ2-1,-,TRBD2,TGTGCCAGCAGCCCGCAGACTAGCGGAGACTACAATGAGCAGTTCTTC,CASSPQTSGDYNEQFF
TRBV21-1,TRBJ1-2,once,-,TGTGCCAGCACCCGGAAGACAAAAGATGGCTACACCTTC,CASTRKTKDGYTF
TRBV7-8,TRBJ1-6,-,TRBD1,TGTGCCAGCAGCTTAGCGGGGACAGTAAGGAATTCACCCCTCCACTTT,CASSLAGTVRNSPLHF
TRBV7-2,TRBJ2-3,-,TRBD2,TGTGCCAGCAGCTGGACTAGCGGGGGCCAAAGTACGCAGTATTTT,CASSWTSGGQSTQYF
TRBV6-5,TRBJ1-5,-,-,TGTGCCAGCAGTCCCCAACAGTGGAGCAATCAGCCCCAGCATTTT,CASSPQQWSNQPQHF
TRBV27,TRBJ2-3,few,-,TGTGCCAGCAGGGGGGGAGACACAGATACGCAGTATTTT,CASRGGDTDTQYF
TRBV25-1,TRBJ1-6,-,TRBD1,TGTGCCAGCAGTGGGACAGGCTATTCACCCCTCCACTTT,CASSGTGYSPLHF
TRBV29-1,TRBJ1-2,-,-,TGCAGCGTTGACTTCGGGCTGACAGCCTATGGCTACACCTTC,CSVDFGLTAYGYTF
TRBV7-3,TRBJ2-2,-,-,TGTGCCAGCAGCCCCCTGGGGGCACCCACAATCACCGGGGAGCTGTTTTTT,CASSPLGAPTITGELFF
TRBV6-5,TRBJ1-4,-,TRBD1,TGTGCCAGCAAGGGGACAGGGAATGAAAAACTGTTTTTT,CASKGTGNEKLFF
TRBV27,TRBJ2-3,few,TRBD2,TGTGCCAGCAGTTTGGGACTAGCGGGAGTTATGGATACGCAGTATTTT,CASSLGLAGVMDTQYF
TRBV10-2,TRBJ2-3,-,TRBD2,TGCGCCAGCAGTGAACGCCGGTCTAGCGGAGGGAAAGATACGCAGTATTTT,CASSERRSSGGKDTQYF
TRBV7-2,TRBJ2-5,few,-,TGTGCCAGCAGCTCATGGACAGGAGGGCTCCAAGAGACCCAGTACTTC,CASSSWTGGLQETQYF
TRBV27,TRBJ2-5,-,TRBD1,TGTGCCAGCAGTGTGAGGTCCGGACAGGGGAAAGAGACCCAGTACTTC,CASSVRSGQGKETQYF
TRBV5-8,TRBJ2-3,-,-,TGTGCCAGCAGCTTGGGATGGCATACGCAGTATTTT,CASSLGWHTQYF
TRBV5-1,TRBJ1-6,-,-,TGCGCCAGTGCGACAGGAGTTAATTCACCCCTCCACTTT,CASATGVNSPLHF
TRBV10-3,TRBJ2-3,-,-,TGTGCCATCAGTGAGGGGGCGTACACAGATACGCAGTATTTT,CAISEGAYTDTQYF
TRBV5-1,TRBJ2-6,-,-,TGCGCCAGCAGCTGGGGGGGACAAGTCTCTGGGGCCAACGTCCTGACTTTC,CASSWGGQVSGANVLTF
TRBV6-6,TRBJ2-1,-,TRBD2,TGTGCCAGCAGTTACCAAGCGGGACGCGGTGAGCAGTTCTTC,CASSYQAGRGEQFF
TRBV10-2,TRBJ2-7,once,TRBD2,TGCGCCAGTCCTGCCGCTAGCGGATGCTCCTACGAGCAGTACTTC,CASPAASGCSYEQYF
TRBV28,TRBJ2-3,-,-,TGTGCCACCCGGAGTGAGTTTAGCACAGATACGCAGTATTTT,CATRSEFSTDTQYF
TRBV7-2,TRBJ2-3,-,TRBD2,TGTGCCAGCAGCTTCTCCCTAGCGGGGGATACGCAGTATTTT,CASSFSLAGDTQYF
TRBV7-2,TRBJ2-4,-,TRBD2,TGTGCCAGCAGCTTGGGAGCGGGAAGGTACAAAAACATTCAGTACTTC,CASSLGAGRYKNIQYF
TRBV7-3,TRBJ2-5,-,-,TGTGCCAGCAGCGAACGCTCGGGGTACCAAGAGACCCAGTACTTC,CASSERSGYQETQYF